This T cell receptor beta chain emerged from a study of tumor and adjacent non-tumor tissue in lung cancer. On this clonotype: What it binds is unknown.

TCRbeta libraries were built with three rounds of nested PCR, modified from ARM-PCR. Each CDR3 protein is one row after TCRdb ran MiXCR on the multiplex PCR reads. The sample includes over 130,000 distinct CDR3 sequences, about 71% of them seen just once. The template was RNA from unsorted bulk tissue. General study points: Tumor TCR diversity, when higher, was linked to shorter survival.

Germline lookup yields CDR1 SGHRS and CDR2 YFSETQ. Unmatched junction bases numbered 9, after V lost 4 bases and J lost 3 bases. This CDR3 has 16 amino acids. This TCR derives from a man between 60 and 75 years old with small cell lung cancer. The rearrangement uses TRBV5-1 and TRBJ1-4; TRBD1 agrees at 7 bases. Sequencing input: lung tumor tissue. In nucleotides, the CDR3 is TGCGCCAGCAGCATGGACCCCGGGACAGCTAATGAAAAACTGTTTTTT. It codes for CASSMDPGTANEKLFF. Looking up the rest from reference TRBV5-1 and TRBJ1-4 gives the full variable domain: KAGVTQTPRYLIKTRGQQVTLSCSPISGHRSVSWYQQTPGQGLQFLFEYFSETQRNKGNFPGRFSGRQFSNSRSEMNVSTLELGDSALYLCASSMDPGTANEKLFFGSGTQLSVL.